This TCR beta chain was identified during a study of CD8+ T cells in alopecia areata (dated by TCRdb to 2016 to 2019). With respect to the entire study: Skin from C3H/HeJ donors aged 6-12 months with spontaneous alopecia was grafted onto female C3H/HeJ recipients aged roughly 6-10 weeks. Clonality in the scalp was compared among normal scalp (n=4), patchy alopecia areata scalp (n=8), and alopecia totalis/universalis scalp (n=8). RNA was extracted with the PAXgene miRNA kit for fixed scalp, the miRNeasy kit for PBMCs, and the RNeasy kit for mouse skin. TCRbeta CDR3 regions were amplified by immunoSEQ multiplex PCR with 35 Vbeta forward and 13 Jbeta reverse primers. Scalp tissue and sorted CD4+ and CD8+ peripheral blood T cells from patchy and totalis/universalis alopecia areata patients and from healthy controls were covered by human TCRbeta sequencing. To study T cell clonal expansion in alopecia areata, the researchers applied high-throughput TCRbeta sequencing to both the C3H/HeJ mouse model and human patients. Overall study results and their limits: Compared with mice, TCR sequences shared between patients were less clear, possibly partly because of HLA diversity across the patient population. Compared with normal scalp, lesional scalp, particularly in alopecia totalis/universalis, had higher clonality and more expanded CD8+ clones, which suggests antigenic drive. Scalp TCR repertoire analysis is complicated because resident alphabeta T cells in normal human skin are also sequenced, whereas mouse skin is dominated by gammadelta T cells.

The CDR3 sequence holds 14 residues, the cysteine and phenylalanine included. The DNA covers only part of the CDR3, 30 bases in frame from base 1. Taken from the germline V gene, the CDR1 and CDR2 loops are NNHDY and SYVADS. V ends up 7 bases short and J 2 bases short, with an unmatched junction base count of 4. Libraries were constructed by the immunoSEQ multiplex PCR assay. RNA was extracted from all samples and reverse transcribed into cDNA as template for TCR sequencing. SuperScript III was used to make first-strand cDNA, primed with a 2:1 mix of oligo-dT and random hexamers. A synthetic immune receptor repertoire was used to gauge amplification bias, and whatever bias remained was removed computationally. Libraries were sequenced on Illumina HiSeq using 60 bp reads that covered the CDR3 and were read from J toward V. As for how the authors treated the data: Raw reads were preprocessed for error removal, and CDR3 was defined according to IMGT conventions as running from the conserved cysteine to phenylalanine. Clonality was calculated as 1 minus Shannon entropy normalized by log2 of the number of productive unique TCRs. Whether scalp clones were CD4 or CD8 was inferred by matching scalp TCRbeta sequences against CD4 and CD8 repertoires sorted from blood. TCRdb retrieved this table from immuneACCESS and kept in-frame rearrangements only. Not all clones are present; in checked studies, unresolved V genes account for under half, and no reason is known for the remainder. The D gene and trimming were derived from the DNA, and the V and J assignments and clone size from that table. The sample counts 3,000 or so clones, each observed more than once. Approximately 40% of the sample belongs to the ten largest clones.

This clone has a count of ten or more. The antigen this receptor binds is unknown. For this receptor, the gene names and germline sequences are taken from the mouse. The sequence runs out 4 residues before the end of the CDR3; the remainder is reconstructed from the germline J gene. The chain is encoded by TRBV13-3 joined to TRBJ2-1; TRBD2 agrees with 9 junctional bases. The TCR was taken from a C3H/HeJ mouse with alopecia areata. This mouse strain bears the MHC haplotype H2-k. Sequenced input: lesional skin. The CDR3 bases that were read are TGTGCCAGCCGGCTGGGGGGGGACTATGCT. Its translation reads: CASRLGGDYA. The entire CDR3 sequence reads CASRLGGDYAEQFF.